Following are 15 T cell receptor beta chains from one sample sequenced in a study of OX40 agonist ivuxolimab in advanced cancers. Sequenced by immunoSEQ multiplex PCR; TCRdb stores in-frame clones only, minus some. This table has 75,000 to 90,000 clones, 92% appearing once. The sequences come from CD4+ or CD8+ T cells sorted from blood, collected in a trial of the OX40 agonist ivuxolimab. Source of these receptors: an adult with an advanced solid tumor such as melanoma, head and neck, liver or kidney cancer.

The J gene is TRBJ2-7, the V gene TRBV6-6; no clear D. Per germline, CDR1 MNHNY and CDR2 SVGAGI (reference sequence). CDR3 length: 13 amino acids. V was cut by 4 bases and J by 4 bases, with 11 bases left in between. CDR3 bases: TGTGCCAGCAGTTCCAGTGGTCGGTACGAGCAGTACTTC. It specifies CASSSSGRYEQYF.

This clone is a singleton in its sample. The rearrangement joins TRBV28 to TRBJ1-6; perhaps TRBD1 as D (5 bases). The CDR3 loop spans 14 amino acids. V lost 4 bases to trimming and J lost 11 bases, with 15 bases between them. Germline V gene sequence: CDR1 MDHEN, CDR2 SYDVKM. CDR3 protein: CASSSGTGRAPLHF. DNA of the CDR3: TGTGCCAGCAGTTCCGGGACTGGGAGGGCACCCCTCCACTTT. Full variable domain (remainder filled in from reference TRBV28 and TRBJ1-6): DVKVTQSSRYLVKRTGEKVFLECVQDMDHENMFWYRQDPGLGLRLIYFSYDVKMKEKGDIPEGYSVSREKKERFSLILESASTNQTSMYLCASSSGTGRAPLHFGNGTRLTVT.

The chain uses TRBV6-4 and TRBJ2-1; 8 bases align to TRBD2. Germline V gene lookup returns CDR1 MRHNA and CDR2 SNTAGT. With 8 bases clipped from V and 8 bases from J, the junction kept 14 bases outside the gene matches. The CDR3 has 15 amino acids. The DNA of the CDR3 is TGTGCCAGCCGACCCCGGGGTAGCGGGATCTATGAGCAGTTCTTC. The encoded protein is CASRPRGSGIYEQFF.

CDR3 DNA: TGTGCCAGCAGCCCCTCGGGTCGGGAGGGCCAAGAGACCCAGTACTTC. It codes for CASSPSGREGQETQYF. The chain joins TRBV13 to TRBJ2-5, with 8 bases aligning to TRBD2. The CDR3 runs to 16 residues. Germline-derived CDR1 and CDR2 are PRHDT and FYEKMQ (reference sequence). The V and J ends lost 5 bases and 1 base, in that order; junction bases with no gene match: 9.

CDR3 DNA sequence: TGTGCCTGGAGTGTTCCAGGACTCTACACCTTC. It translates to CAWSVPGLYTF. The V and J genes are TRBV30 and TRBJ1-2; D gene uncertain. Trimming stripped 0 bases from V and 10 bases from J, with 9 bases between. Per germline, CDR1 GTSNPN and CDR2 SVGIG (reference sequence). This CDR3 is 11 amino acids long.

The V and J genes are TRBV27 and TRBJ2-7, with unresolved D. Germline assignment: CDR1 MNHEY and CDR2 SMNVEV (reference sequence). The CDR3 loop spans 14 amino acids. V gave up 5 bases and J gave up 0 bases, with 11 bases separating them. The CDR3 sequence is CASSVGPSSYEQYF. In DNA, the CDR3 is TGTGCCAGCAGTGTTGGACCTTCCTCCTACGAGCAGTACTTC.

The CDR3 DNA sequence: TGTGCCAGCAGTTTGTATGGTTCTAATGAAAAACTGTTTTTT. This translates into CASSLYGSNEKLFF. The chain joins TRBV28 to TRBJ1-4; no clear D gene. The CDR3 sequence is 14 residues long. The germline V gene has CDR1 MDHEN and CDR2 SYDVKM. Trimming stripped 3 bases from V and 3 bases from J, with 8 bases between. Based on the CDR3 plus reference TRBV28 and TRBJ1-4, the full variable domain is DVKVTQSSRYLVKRTGEKVFLECVQDMDHENMFWYRQDPGLGLRLIYFSYDVKMKEKGDIPEGYSVSREKKERFSLILESASTNQTSMYLCASSLYGSNEKLFFGSGTQLSVL.

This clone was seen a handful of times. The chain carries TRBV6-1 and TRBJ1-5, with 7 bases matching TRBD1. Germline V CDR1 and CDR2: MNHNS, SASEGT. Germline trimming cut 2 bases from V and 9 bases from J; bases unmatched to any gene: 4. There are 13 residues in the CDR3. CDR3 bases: TGTGCCAGCAGTGAACCAGGGGGTGGGCCCCAGCATTTT. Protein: CASSEPGGGPQHF.

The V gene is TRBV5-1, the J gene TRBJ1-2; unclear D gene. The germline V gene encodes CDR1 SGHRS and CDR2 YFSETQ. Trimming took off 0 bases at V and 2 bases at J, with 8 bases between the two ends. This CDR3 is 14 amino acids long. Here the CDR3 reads CASSLAKGNYGYTF. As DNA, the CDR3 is TGCGCCAGCAGCTTGGCAAAAGGGAACTATGGCTACACCTTC.

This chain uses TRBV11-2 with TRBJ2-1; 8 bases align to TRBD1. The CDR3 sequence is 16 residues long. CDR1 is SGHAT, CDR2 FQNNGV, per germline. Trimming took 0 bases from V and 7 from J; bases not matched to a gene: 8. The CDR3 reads CASSLDQGQGWNEQFF. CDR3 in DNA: TGTGCCAGCAGCTTAGATCAAGGACAGGGATGGAATGAGCAGTTCTTC.

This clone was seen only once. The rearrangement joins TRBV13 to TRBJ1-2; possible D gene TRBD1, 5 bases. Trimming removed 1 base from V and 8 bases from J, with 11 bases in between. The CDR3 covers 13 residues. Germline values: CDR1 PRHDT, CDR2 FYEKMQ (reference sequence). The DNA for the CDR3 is TGTGCCAGCAGCTTAGTCGACAGTATGGGCTACACCTTC. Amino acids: CASSLVDSMGYTF.

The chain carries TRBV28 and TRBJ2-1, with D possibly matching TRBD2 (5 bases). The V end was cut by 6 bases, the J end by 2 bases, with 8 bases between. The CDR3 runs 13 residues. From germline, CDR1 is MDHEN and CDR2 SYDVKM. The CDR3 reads CASRPGTYNEQFF. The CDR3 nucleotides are TGTGCCAGCAGACCGGGAACCTACAATGAGCAGTTCTTC.

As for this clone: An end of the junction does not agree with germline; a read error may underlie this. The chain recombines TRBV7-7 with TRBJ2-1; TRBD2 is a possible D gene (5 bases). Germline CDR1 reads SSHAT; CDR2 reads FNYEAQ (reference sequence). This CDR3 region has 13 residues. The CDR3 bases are TGTGCTAGCAGCTTAGCTGTACTAGGTGAGCAGTTCTTC. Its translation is CASSLAVLGEQFF.

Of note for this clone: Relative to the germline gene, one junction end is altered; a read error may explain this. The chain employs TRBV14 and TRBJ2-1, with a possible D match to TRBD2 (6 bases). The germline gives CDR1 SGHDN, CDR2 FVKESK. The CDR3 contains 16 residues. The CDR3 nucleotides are TGTGCCAGCAGCCATTTAGTCGCTAGCGTCTACAATGGGCAGTTCTTC. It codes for CASSHLVASVYNGQFF.

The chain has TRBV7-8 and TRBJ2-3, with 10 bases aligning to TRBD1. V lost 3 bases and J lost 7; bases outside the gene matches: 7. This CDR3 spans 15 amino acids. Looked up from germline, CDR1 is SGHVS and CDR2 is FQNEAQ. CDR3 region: CASSLLGTGDHTQYF. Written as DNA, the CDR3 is TGTGCCAGCAGCTTGCTCGGGACAGGGGATCATACGCAGTATTTT.